This T cell receptor beta chain was retrieved from a study of blood T cell repertoires in COVID-19. At the level of the study: Material from acute and convalescent COVID-19 was sourced from the United States, Italy and Spain.

CDR3 length: 14 amino acids. From germline, CDR1 is MNHNS and CDR2 SASEGT. V gave up 1 base and J gave up 5 bases, with 11 bases separating them. Per the study methods: Using reference gene primer amplification, nucleated cell counts were estimated. Sequencing used immunoSEQ multiplex PCR; TCRdb keeps in-frame clones, though not all of them. V and J calls and clone size are copied from that table; D and trimming were computed from the DNA. The table includes roughly 280,000 clones, 90% detected once. The sequence came from a woman in her thirties with acute COVID-19. What was sequenced was PBMCs or T cells enriched from blood (not recorded which). The chain couples TRBV6-1 to TRBJ1-1; a possible D gene is TRBD1 (5 bases). The CDR3 region has the DNA TGTGCCAGCAGTGAAGTAACGGGGGGGACTGAAGCTTTCTTT. Protein sequence: CASSEVTGGTEAFF.